This TCR beta chain was recorded in a study of radiotherapy plus CTLA-4 blockade in lung cancer. Some clones are missing from TCRdb's copy, which holds only in-frame ones; the method was immunoSEQ multiplex PCR. The sample yields around 110,000 clones, roughly 86% seen once. Germline loops: CDR1 MNHEY, CDR2 SMNVEV (reference sequence). The V end was cut by 0 bases, the J end by 8 bases, with 13 bases between. There are 14 residues in the CDR3. The source was peripheral blood, collected from a patient treated with radiotherapy plus ipilimumab. The V call is TRBV27, the J call TRBJ1-2; D gene unclear. The TCR comes from a human donor with non-small cell lung cancer that progressed on radiotherapy plus ipilimumab. Some clones in this sample may be carry-over from other donors' samples. The CDR3 DNA is TGTGCCAGCAGTTTATCGATGGTCACCGCCGGCTACACCTTC. It is translated as CASSLSMVTAGYTF.